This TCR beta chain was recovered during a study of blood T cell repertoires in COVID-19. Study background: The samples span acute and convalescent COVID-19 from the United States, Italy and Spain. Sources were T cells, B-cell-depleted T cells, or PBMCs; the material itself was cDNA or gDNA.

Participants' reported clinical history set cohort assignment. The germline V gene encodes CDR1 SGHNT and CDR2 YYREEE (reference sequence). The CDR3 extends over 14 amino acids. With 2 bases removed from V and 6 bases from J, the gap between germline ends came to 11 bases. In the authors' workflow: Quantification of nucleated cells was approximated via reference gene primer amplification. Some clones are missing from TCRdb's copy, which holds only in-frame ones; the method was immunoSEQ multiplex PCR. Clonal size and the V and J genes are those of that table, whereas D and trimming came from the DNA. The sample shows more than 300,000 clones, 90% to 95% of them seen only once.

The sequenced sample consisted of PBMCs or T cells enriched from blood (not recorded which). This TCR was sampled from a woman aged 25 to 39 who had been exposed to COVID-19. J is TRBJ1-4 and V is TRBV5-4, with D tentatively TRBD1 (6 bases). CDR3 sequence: CASSFQGQDEKLFF. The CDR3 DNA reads TGTGCCAGCAGCTTTCAGGGGCAGGATGAAAAACTGTTTTTT. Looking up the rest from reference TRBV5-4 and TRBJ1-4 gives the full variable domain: ETGVTQSPTHLIKTRGQQVTLRCSSQSGHNTVSWYQQALGQGPQFIFQYYREEENGRGNFPPRFSGLQFPNYSSELNVNALELDDSALYLCASSFQGQDEKLFFGSGTQLSVL.